Below are 7 T cell receptor beta chains sequenced from a single sample in a study of blood T cell repertoires in COVID-19 (TCRdb year 2020). Libraries were prepared through the immunoSEQ multiplex PCR assay. Held by TCRdb, this immuneACCESS table contains in-frame sequences only and omits some clones. Under half of the omission traces to an unresolved V gene where checked; the cause of the rest is unknown. In this sample the table shows roughly 230,000 clones, 80% to 90% of which occur a single time. The ten most abundant clones make up 6.6% of the sample. Sequencing was done on a sample of PBMCs or T cells enriched from blood (not recorded which). These receptors all come from a woman aged 45-60 years who had been exposed to COVID-19.

The J gene is TRBJ1-1, the V gene TRBV7-8; D unresolved. This CDR3 has 14 amino acids. V lost 1 base to trimming and J lost 4 bases, with 10 bases between them. In germline, CDR1 is SGHVS, CDR2 FQNEAQ. In nucleotides, the CDR3 is TGTGCCAGCAGCTTAGGAGGAGGAGGCACTGAAGCTTTCTTT. It codes for CASSLGGGGTEAFF.

This clone has a single count. The rearrangement links TRBV19 to TRBJ1-5; D is perhaps TRBD1 (5 bases). Per the germline V gene, CDR1 is LNHDA and CDR2 is SQIVND (reference sequence). V was clipped by 0 bases and J by 13 bases, with 13 bases between them. The CDR3 is made up of 13 amino acids. The CDR3 nucleotides are TGTGCCAGTAGTATAGATAAAGGGACTAGGCAGCATTTT. Translation gives CASSIDKGTRQHF.

This clone was recorded once. The genes are TRBV9 and TRBJ2-3; D uncertain. The V gene lost 1 base and the J gene lost 5 bases, with 17 bases spanning the gap. Germline V lookup: CDR1 SGDLS, CDR2 YYNGEE. This CDR3 spans 16 amino acids. The CDR3 nucleotides are TGTGCCAGCAGCGTATCCCCTCTAAGCAATCAAGATACGCAGTATTTT. Translated: CASSVSPLSNQDTQYF.

The genes are TRBV27 and TRBJ1-1, with 7 nucleotides matching TRBD1. The CDR3 runs to 14 residues. J was trimmed by 2 bases and V by 6 bases; bases with no gene match: 6. Looked up from germline, CDR1 is MNHEY and CDR2 is SMNVEV (reference sequence). The CDR3 region is CASSWGQPNTEAFF. DNA of the CDR3: TGTGCCAGCAGCTGGGGACAGCCTAACACTGAAGCTTTCTTT.

The chain has TRBV28 and TRBJ1-6; weak D call: TRBD1 (6 bases). V was trimmed by 4 bases and J by 4 bases, leaving 14 bases between them. CDR1 is MDHEN and CDR2 is SYDVKM in the germline V gene. The CDR3 covers 16 residues. The CDR3 DNA sequence: TGTGCCAGCAGTTCTACAGGGAGGGCGTATAATTCACCCCTCCACTTT. It translates to CASSSTGRAYNSPLHF.

V gene TRBV18 combines with J gene TRBJ1-2; TRBD1 is a possible D gene (6 bases). This CDR3 spans 13 amino acids. Germline V gives CDR1 KGHSH, CDR2 LQKENI. V gave up 1 base and J gave up 6 bases, with 9 bases separating them. This CDR3 reads CASSPRQDDGYTF. The CDR3 region has the DNA TGTGCCAGCTCACCACGACAGGATGATGGCTACACCTTC. The complete variable domain, with remaining parts taken from reference TRBV18 and TRBJ1-2, reads NAGVMQNPRHLVRRRGQEARLRCSPMKGHSHVYWYRQLPEEGLKFMVYLQKENIIDESGMPKERFSAEFPKEGPSILRIQQVVRGDSAAYFCASSPRQDDGYTFGSGTRLTVV.

CDR3 amino acids: CASSPQRGSYTGELFF. The CDR3, as DNA: TGTGCCAGCTCACCCCAGAGGGGGTCATACACCGGGGAGCTGTTTTTT. The chain has TRBV18 and TRBJ2-2; D possibly corresponds to TRBD1 (6 bases). With 3 bases removed from V and 3 bases from J, the gap between germline ends came to 14 bases. Germline V gives CDR1 KGHSH, CDR2 LQKENI. The CDR3 totals 16 residues.